The entry that follows covers one T cell receptor beta chain sequence. There is no known antigen for this receptor. No clone much larger than this one lies a single base away; base qualities are absent. Using the deep immunoSEQ assay, TCR CDR3 regions were amplified from genomic DNA by multiplex PCR. Extracted genomic DNA from each cell subset was spread evenly across all wells of several immunoSEQ 96-well plates, with each plate serving as a replicate. Each replicate PCR for sorted subsets received approximately 200 ng genomic DNA, equal to some 32,000 T cell genomes. Purified libraries were measured with a Qubit 3.0 fluorometer, size-checked on a Bioanalyzer 2100, and measured again with the KAPA Library Quantification kit. Each immunoSEQ 96-well plate was sequenced on its own single-read 150-cycle Illumina NextSeq 550 flow cell. In the original analysis: Because the immunoSEQ output held only junctional sequences and lacked quality scores, the filtering could not match the filtering applied to full-length reads. Sequences were annotated with PyIR, a Python wrapper for IgBLAST v1.9, using IMGT germline references to assign V/J genes and CDR3. Reads were filtered out if the reads had weak V/J assignments (E-value above 1e-6), no CDR3, stop codons, out-of-frame junctions, or ambiguous translated residues. V3J clonotypes were defined by identical inferred V gene, J gene, and CDR3 amino acid sequence. The percentage overlap between two repertoires was calculated by dividing the number of shared unique clonotypes by the size of the smaller repertoire. RTK rarefaction, the Chao1 estimator, and Recon v2.1 estimates of unobserved clonotypes were used to assess repertoire richness. OLGA was used to compute generation probabilities for all TCRbeta clonotypes that the gDNA method yielded from a few donors. As stored in TCRdb, this immuneACCESS dataset retains in-frame rearrangements with V and J assigned. A fraction of the clones does not appear; measured against another copy, unresolved V genes explain less than half of the discrepancy, and the remainder lacks a known reason. From that table come the V and J calls and clone size; the DNA was used to work out D and trimming. In this sample the table shows about 2 million clones, approximately 94% of which occur a single time. 1.1% of the sample goes to the ten largest clones.

This entry comes from a study of shared clonotypes between healthy human individuals (dated by TCRdb to between 2020 and 2021). Broadly, across the study: Two women and a few men aged 18 to 49 years were included in the cohort. For each donor, CD4 naive and CD4 memory were each run on three plates, CD8 naive on two plates, and CD8 memory on one plate. The study deeply sequenced blood TCR repertoires of about 5 healthy adults to estimate repertoire size and the extent of clonotype sharing between individuals. Libraries were prepared and TCR repertoires were sequenced by different laboratories using diverse techniques, in order to increase sequencing depth and limit assay-specific biases. Each donor's leukapheresis produced roughly between roughly 0.94 and 9.5 billion PBMCs.

Beyond this particular receptor, the publication reports: When several donors were compared, the shared fraction of clonotypes was around 5.1% for naive CD4, 3.5% to 4% for naive CD8, 2.3% for memory CD4, and 0.3% to 0.5% for memory CD8. Even with the large sequencing depth, rarefaction of the sorted-subset datasets indicated that sequencing was incomplete. Higher generation probabilities were observed for clonotypes shared by all four sorted-subset donors than for non-shared clonotypes. Estimated clonotype richness was generally larger for naive than for memory subsets. Only blood was sampled, and tissue TCR repertoires likely differ from those in blood. Pairwise subsampling indicated that sequencing depth was expected to affect the degree of clonotype sharing among donors. Because the study included a small number of donors, the genetic and exposure-history diversity represented was limited.

CD8 naive samples were CD45RO-negative cells positively selected for CCR7, giving a CD45RA+CCR7+ population that excluded TemRA cells. The donors were healthy, HIV-negative adults who had no recently reported acute infections or vaccinations. Only Caucasian adults living in Nashville, Tennessee, USA were represented among the donors. Blood was collected by leukapheresis, and PBMCs were isolated by Ficoll-Histopaque density gradient centrifugation and then cryopreserved in liquid nitrogen vapor phase. Analytical flow cytometry was used to check the purity and quantity of every magnetically sorted T cell population. Genomic DNA was isolated from each sorted fraction and quantified by UV absorbance on a Nanodrop 2000c. The specimen was naive CD8+ T cells sorted from blood. According to the study, the label for this sample's cell subset or site signals: CD45RA+CCR7+. This TCR was sampled from a man in his late teens or twenties in good health.

The CDR3: CASIGLLSANYGYTF. The nucleotide sequence reads TGTGCCAGCATAGGACTGTTGTCAGCTAACTATGGCTACACCTTC. The chain is assembled from TRBV6-5 and TRBJ1-2; the D gene identity is not certain. V and J lose 7 bases and 0 bases, and a span of 15 bases separates them. Counted from cysteine to phenylalanine, this CDR3 has 15 amino acids. The read is trimmed to its CDR3 DNA, 45 bases read in frame from base 1. The germline V gene yields MNHEY for CDR1 and SVGAGI for CDR2.